Sequencing of this TCR beta chain was carried out in a study of CD8 T cells in ankylosing spondylitis. Overall study results and limits: In peripheral blood, disease-linked CD8+ clones occurred at relatively low frequencies.

The ends were cut back, 5 bases at V and 3 bases at J, with 17 bases in the middle. The CDR3 has 15 amino acids. In germline, CDR1 is SGHRS, CDR2 YFSETQ. MiXCR, applied by TCRdb to the 5' RACE reads, yields one record per CDR3 protein. Of a few hundred thousand distinct CDR3 sequences in the sample, roughly 10% were seen once. This clonotype was counted many times. What it binds is not known. The source material was blood, either unsorted or a sorted T cell fraction (not recorded which). The chain carries TRBV5-1 and TRBJ2-5, with unresolved D. This TCR derives from a male donor with ankylosing spondylitis or in good health (not recorded which). The CDR3 region is CASRLDWLTKETQYF. The CDR3 coding sequence is TGCGCCAGCAGATTAGACTGGCTTACCAAAGAGACCCAGTACTTC.